The 6 T cell receptor beta chains listed next were all sequenced from one sample in a study of cytomegalovirus exposure and HLA in healthy donors. Method: immunoSEQ multiplex PCR; TCRdb's copy keeps in-frame clones and lacks some. Here the sample spans 150,000 to 200,000 clones, around 96% being singletons. Sequencing was done on a sample of PBMCs. The receptor source for this set is a young woman in good health and CMV-seronegative.

This chain connects TRBV6-6 to TRBJ1-6; TRBD1 aligns across 11 bases. Per the germline V gene, CDR1 is MNHNY and CDR2 is SVGAGI (reference sequence). This CDR3 has 15 residues. Germline trimming cut 5 bases from V and 5 bases from J; bases unmatched to any gene: 2. The CDR3 nucleotides read TGTGCCAGCAGTGGACAGGGGGCGGATAATTCACCCCTCCACTTT. Translation gives CASSGQGADNSPLHF.

This CDR3 is CAISESKFRGGITEAFF. The CDR3 nucleotides read TGTGCCATCAGTGAGTCGAAATTTCGCGGAGGGATCACTGAAGCTTTCTTT. V gene TRBV10-3 combines with J gene TRBJ1-1; no clear D. The CDR3 runs 17 residues. From germline, CDR1 is ENHRY and CDR2 SYGVKD. Trimming took off 0 bases at V and 4 bases at J, with 18 bases between the two ends.

The chain joins TRBV4-1 to TRBJ1-4; TRBD1 matches 7 bases. Germline lookup yields CDR1 MGHRA and CDR2 YSYEKL. The CDR3 runs 15 residues. Trimming at V came to 0 bases and at J to 5 bases, leaving 3 bases not matched to a gene. The CDR3 bases are TGCGCCAGCAGCCAAGATGGGACAGTAAATGAAAAACTGTTTTTT. It encodes CASSQDGTVNEKLFF.

The chain links TRBV4-1 to TRBJ1-6; 8 nucleotides align to TRBD1. The V and J ends lost 1 base and 7 bases, in that order; junction bases with no gene match: 0. The germline V gene has CDR1 MGHRA and CDR2 YSYEKL. CDR3 size: 14 residues. Here the CDR3 reads CASSQGTGNSPLHF. The DNA for the CDR3 is TGCGCCAGCAGCCAAGGGACAGGGAATTCACCCCTCCACTTT.

The V call is TRBV9, the J call TRBJ2-7; TRBD1 aligns across 7 bases. CDR1 and CDR2 (germline): SGDLS, YYNGEE. The CDR3 length is 15 residues. The trim removed 3 bases at V and 5 bases at J, leaving 11 bases unmatched. The DNA for the CDR3 is TGTGCCAGCAGCGGATTCTCCGACAGGGTCCACGAGCAGTACTTC. Protein sequence: CASSGFSDRVHEQYF. The full variable domain, in which reference TRBV9 and TRBJ2-7 provide the parts outside the CDR3, is DSGVTQTPKHLITATGQRVTLRCSPRSGDLSVYWYQQSLDQGLQFLIQYYNGEERAKGNILERFSAQQFPDLHSELNLSSLELGDSALYFCASSGFSDRVHEQYFGPGTRLTVT.

The V call is TRBV11-3, the J call TRBJ2-7; 10 bases are a match to TRBD1. The CDR3 consists of 12 residues. Germline CDR1 SGHNT, CDR2 YENEEA. The V and J ends lost 4 bases and 11 bases, in that order; junction bases with no gene match: 5. The CDR3 reads CASSSRQGAKYF. DNA of the CDR3: TGTGCCAGCAGCTCTCGACAGGGGGCGAAGTACTTC.